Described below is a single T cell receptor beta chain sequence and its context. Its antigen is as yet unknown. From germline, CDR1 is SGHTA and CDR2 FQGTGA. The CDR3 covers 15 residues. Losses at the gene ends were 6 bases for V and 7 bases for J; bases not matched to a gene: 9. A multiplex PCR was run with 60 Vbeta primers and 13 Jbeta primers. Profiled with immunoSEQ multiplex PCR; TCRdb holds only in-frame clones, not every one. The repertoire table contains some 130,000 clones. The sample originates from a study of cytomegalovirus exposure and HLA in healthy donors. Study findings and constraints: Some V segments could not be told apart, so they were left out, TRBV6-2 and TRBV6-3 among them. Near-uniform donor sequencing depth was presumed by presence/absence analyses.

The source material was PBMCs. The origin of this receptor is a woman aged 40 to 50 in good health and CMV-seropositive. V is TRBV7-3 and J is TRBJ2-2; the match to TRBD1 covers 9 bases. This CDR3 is CASRANRGLNGELFF. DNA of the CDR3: TGTGCCAGCAGGGCAAACAGGGGGCTTAACGGGGAGCTGTTTTTT. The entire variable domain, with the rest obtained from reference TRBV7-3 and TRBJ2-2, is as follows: GAGVSQTPSNKVTEKGKYVELRCDPISGHTALYWYRQSLGQGPEFLIYFQGTGAADDSGLPNDRFFAVRPEGSVSTLKIQRTERGDSAVYLCASRANRGLNGELFFGEGSRLTVL.